Sequencing of this T cell receptor (beta chain) was carried out in a study of T cell responses to AZD1222 COVID-19 vaccine. The method was immunoSEQ multiplex PCR; TCRdb's version includes in-frame clones alone and lacks a portion of them. The repertoire holds approximately 110,000 clones, with around 90% as singletons. Points from the study as a whole: Within unmutated variant regions lay the reported targets of nearly half of spike-specific TCRs. No day 14 peak samples; only post-peak repertoires were characterized.

This CDR3 contains 15 residues. V was pared by 8 bases and J by 5 bases, with 19 bases between. Germline assignment: CDR1 SNHLY and CDR2 FYNNEI. Remarks on this clone: Its antigen is unidentified.

The rearrangement links TRBV2 to TRBJ2-1, with unresolved D. The starting material was peripheral blood, obtained on day 0 of AZD1222 vaccination. The clonotype was recovered from an adult in good health. CDR3 amino acids: CASRTDPKAHNEQFF. The DNA of the CDR3 is TGTGCCAGCCGCACGGACCCGAAGGCCCACAATGAGCAGTTCTTC.